The entry below gives a single TCR beta chain sequence along with its context. The germline V gene encodes CDR1 SGDLS and CDR2 YYNGEE. The V end was cut by 0 bases, the J end by 9 bases, with 19 bases between. This CDR3 spans 16 amino acids. Assay: immunoSEQ multiplex PCR; the TCRdb copy retains only in-frame clones and omits some. This sample has 99,000 or so clones; approximately 91% occur once, and the top ten carry approximately 5.1%. The sample originates from a study of blood T cell repertoires in COVID-19. This rearrangement joins TRBV9 to TRBJ2-1; D may be TRBD2 (6 bases). The TCR was taken from a human donor in a cohort sampled during active COVID-19. Sequencing was done on a sample of peripheral blood. CDR3 region: CASSVGSGAIFGEQFF. CDR3 in DNA: TGTGCCAGCAGCGTAGGTTCGGGAGCCATATTCGGTGAGCAGTTCTTC.